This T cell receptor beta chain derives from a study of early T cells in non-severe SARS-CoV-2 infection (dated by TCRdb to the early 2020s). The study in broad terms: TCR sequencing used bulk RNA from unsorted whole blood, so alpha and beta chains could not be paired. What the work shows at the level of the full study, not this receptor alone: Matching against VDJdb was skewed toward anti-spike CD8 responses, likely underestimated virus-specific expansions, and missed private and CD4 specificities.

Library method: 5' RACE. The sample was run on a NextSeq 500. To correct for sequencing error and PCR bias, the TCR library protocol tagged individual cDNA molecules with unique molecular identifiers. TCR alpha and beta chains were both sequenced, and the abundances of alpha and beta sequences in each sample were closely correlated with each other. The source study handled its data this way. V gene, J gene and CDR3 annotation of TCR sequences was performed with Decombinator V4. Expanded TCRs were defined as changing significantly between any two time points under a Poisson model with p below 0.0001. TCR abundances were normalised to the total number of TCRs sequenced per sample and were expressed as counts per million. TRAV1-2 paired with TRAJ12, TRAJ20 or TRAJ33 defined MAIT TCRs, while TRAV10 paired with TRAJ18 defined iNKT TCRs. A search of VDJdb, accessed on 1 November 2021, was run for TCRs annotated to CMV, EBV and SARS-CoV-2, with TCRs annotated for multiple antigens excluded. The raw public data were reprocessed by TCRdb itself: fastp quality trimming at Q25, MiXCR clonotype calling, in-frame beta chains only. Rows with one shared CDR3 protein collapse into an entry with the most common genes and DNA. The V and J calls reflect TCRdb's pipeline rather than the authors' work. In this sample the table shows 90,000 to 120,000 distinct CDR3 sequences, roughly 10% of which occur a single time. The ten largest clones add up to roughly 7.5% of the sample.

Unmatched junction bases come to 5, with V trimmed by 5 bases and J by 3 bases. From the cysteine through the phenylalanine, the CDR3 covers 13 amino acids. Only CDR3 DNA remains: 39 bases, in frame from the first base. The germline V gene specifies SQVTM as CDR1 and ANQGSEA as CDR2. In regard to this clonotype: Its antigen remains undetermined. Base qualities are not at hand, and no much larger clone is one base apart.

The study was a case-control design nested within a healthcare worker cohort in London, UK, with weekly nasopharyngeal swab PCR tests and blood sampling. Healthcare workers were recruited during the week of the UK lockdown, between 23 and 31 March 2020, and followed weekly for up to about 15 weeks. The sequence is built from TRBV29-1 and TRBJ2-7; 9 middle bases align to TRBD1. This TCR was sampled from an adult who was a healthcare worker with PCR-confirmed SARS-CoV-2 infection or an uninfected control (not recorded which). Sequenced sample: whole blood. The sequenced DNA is TGCAGCGTTAGGACAGGGGCCGTCTACGAGCAGTACTTC. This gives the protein CSVRTGAVYEQYF.